The clone carrying this T cell receptor beta chain turned up a few times. Trimming left V 5 bases short and J 6 bases short, with 11 bases between. Germline values: CDR1 MNHEY, CDR2 SVGEGT. CDR3 length: 14 amino acids. As for time point: newly diagnosed GD, antithyroid drugs for less than 3 months. The authors made the TCR library using RNA they extracted from PBMCs. This specimen belongs to a study of regulatory T cells in long-lasting Graves disease. With iRepertoire HTBI primers and Arm-PCR of CDR3 regions, TCR beta libraries were built. TCRdb reprocessed the multiplex PCR reads with MiXCR, giving one entry per CDR3 protein. The data contain under 800,000 distinct CDR3 sequences, under 20% of them singletons. These data were also filed under a second study, of T cells in Graves' hyperthyroidism and ophthalmopathy.

The V call is TRBV6-2 or TRBV6-3, the J call TRBJ1-6; D is possibly TRBD1 (6 bases). This TCR derives from a woman in her twenties or thirties with Graves disease. Source: peripheral blood mononuclear cells (PBMCs), taken at new diagnosis, from a patient treated with antithyroid drugs. The chain's CDR3 is CASSPRTVNSPLHF. CDR3 in DNA: TGTGCCAGCAGTCCCCGGACAGTTAATTCACCCCTCCACTTT.